These 6 T cell receptor beta chains were sequenced from one sample in a study of spatial heterogeneity in lung cancer (dated by TCRdb to the late 2010s). This specimen's time point label, per the study, means: sample taken at primary tumor resection. Library method: 5' RACE. TCRdb records NextSeq 500 as the sequencer. TCRdb passed the public sequencing reads through fastp at Q25 and MiXCR, retaining productive beta sequences. Each CDR3 protein gets just one entry, which takes the most common genes and DNA from the rows behind it. Present in this sample are fewer than 7,500 distinct CDR3 sequences, around 18% of which were seen just once. The ten top clones hold roughly 12% of the sample. No antigen has been identified for these receptors. The research as a whole found: The tumor nonsynonymous mutation count correlated with the number of expanded intratumoral alpha and beta TCRs.

The sample in question was lung tumor tissue, obtained at surgery. The source of these receptors is a female donor with early-stage non-small cell lung cancer.

The chain combines TRBV28 with TRBJ2-3; TRBD2 matches at 12 bases. The V gene end was trimmed by 7 bases and the J gene end by 0 bases; junction bases not matched to a gene: 14. Germline CDR1 and CDR2: MDHEN and SYDVKM. This CDR3 contains 19 residues. The DNA of the CDR3 is TGTGCCAGCATCCCCGAATGGACTAGCGGGGACGCTAGCACAGATACGCAGTATTTT. It specifies CASIPEWTSGDASTDTQYF.

This clonotype was seen more than once but under ten times. V and J are TRBV18 and TRBJ1-1, with TRBD1 matching over 8 bases. V lost 0 bases to trimming and J lost 1 base; unmatched junction nucleotides: 1. Germline CDR1 KGHSH, CDR2 LQKENI. There are 15 residues in the CDR3. CDR3 region: CASSPPGQGNTEAFF. The DNA of the CDR3 is TGTGCCAGCTCACCACCCGGACAGGGGAACACTGAAGCTTTCTTT.

By sample share, this clonotype is medium-sized. V is TRBV20-1 and J is TRBJ1-5; D not certain. The germline V gene encodes CDR1 DFQATT and CDR2 SNEGSKA (reference sequence). This CDR3 contains 14 residues. Trimming cost V 6 bases and J 0 bases, with 12 bases left between them. DNA for the CDR3: TGCAGTGCGACTAGACAATTTAGCAATCAGCCCCAGCATTTT. This encodes CSATRQFSNQPQHF.

By its share, this clonotype is medium-sized (0.01 to 0.1%). This chain connects TRBV7-3 to TRBJ2-4, with D perhaps given as TRBD1 or TRBD2 (6 bases each). The CDR3 totals 13 residues. The V and J ends lost 1 base and 8 bases respectively, with 9 bases between them. Germline assignment: CDR1 SGHTA and CDR2 FQGTGA. The CDR3: CASSLMEGDIQYF. CDR3 DNA sequence: TGTGCCAGCAGCTTAATGGAGGGGGACATTCAGTACTTC.

By sample share, this clonotype is medium-sized (0.01 to 0.1%). The rearrangement uses TRBV5-4 and TRBJ2-5, with 7 nucleotides matching TRBD1. Germline V gives CDR1 SGHNT, CDR2 YYREEE (reference sequence). With 0 bases clipped from V and 1 base from J, the junction kept 3 bases outside the gene matches. This CDR3 comprises 15 residues. Written as DNA, the CDR3 is TGTGCCAGCAGCTTGGTTGGGACAGCCCAAGAGACCCAGTACTTC. Translation gives CASSLVGTAQETQYF.

The V call is TRBV6-2 or TRBV6-3, the J call TRBJ2-5; TRBD2 is a possible D gene (5 bases). The germline CDR1 and CDR2 sequences are MNHEY and SVGEGT. The V gene lost 5 bases and the J gene lost 1 base, with 11 bases spanning the gap. There are 14 residues in the CDR3. The CDR3 DNA reads as TGTGCCAGCAGTCCCGGGATTTCCCAAGAGACCCAGTACTTC. It codes for CASSPGISQETQYF.